This is a list of T cell receptor beta chains from one sample in a study of T cell changes during pregnancy in multiple sclerosis. The protocol was immunoSEQ multiplex PCR, while the TCRdb copy is restricted to in-frame clones and leaves out a portion. The sample holds about 53,000 clones, roughly nine tenths seen once. Sequences were derived from CD8+ T cells from peripheral blood mononuclear cells, sampled before pregnancy. These receptors were collected from a female donor with multiple sclerosis, enrolled in a pregnancy study. Each CDR3 is given with its conserved first and last residue. D genes are given only for firm matches. Size is omitted from some rows. Given values are once, few, many or a class for expanded clones.

size,D,J,V,CDR3,DNA
.,.,TRBJ1-2,TRBV30,CAWSVGAGYGYTF,TGTGCCTGGAGTGTAGGGGCAGGCTATGGCTACACCTTC
.,.,TRBJ2-1,TRBV7-6,CASSLGVGRNEQFF,TGTGCCAGCAGCCTAGGGGTTGGGAGGAATGAGCAGTTCTTC
.,TRBD1,TRBJ1-1,TRBV5-6,CASSAGQGARVNTEAFF,TGTGCCAGCAGCGCGGGACAGGGGGCGCGGGTGAACACTGAAGCTTTCTTT
once,.,TRBJ1-2,TRBV9,CASSVGDNPFEGYTF,TGTGCCAGCAGCGTAGGGGACAACCCCTTTGAAGGCTACACCTTC
.,TRBD2,TRBJ2-3,TRBV6-5,CASSYWPSGSTDTQYF,TGTGCCAGCAGTTACTGGCCTAGCGGGAGCACAGATACGCAGTATTTT
few,TRBD1,TRBJ1-1,TRBV13,CASSSETGDLEAFF,TGTGCCAGCAGCTCCGAGACAGGGGACCTTGAAGCTTTCTTT
.,.,TRBJ1-1,TRBV27,CASSLFPGLTEAFF,TGTGCCAGCAGTTTATTCCCAGGTCTCACTGAAGCTTTCTTT
.,TRBD1,TRBJ1-2,TRBV27,CASSFGQGIYGYTF,TGTGCCAGCAGTTTCGGACAGGGGATTTATGGCTACACCTTC
.,.,TRBJ2-3,TRBV7-9,CASSSLTGSDTDTQYF,TGTGCCAGCAGCTCCCTCACGGGGTCGGACACAGATACGCAGTATTTT
.,.,TRBJ2-2,TRBV6-1,CASTDSGELFF,TGTGCCAGCACCGACTCCGGGGAGCTGTTTTTT
.,.,TRBJ2-7,TRBV11-1,CASSLASDSYYEQYF,TGTGCCAGCAGCTTAGCTTCAGACAGCTACTACGAGCAGTACTTC
few,.,TRBJ2-2,TRBV6-1,CASSDRDTGELFF,TGTGCCAGCAGTGACAGGGACACCGGGGAGCTGTTTTTT
once,.,TRBJ2-1,TRBV7-8,CASSLNAGNEQFF,TGTGCCAGCAGCTTAAATGCGGGGAATGAGCAGTTCTTC
.,TRBD1,TRBJ1-4,TRBV4-3,CASSQVGTALLEKLFF,TGCGCCAGCAGCCAAGTCGGGACAGCTCTACTTGAAAAACTGTTTTTT
.,TRBD1,TRBJ1-1,TRBV30,CAWRPRDRLSEAFF,TGTGCCTGGAGACCTCGGGACAGACTCTCCGAAGCTTTCTTT
.,.,TRBJ2-1,TRBV6-6,CASSNGLGRWEQFF,TGTGCCAGCAGCAACGGACTGGGGAGGTGGGAGCAGTTCTTC
.,TRBD2,TRBJ2-3,TRBV9,CASSVGTTSTDTQYF,TGTGCCAGCAGCGTCGGGACTACTAGCACAGATACGCAGTATTTT
.,.,TRBJ2-7,TRBV19,CASSISVTGEQYF,TGTGCCAGTAGCATCTCCGTTACGGGGGAGCAGTACTTC
.,TRBD2,TRBJ2-3,TRBV5-6,CASSLALAGRPSTDTQYF,TGTGCCAGCAGCTTGGCATTAGCGGGGCGGCCTAGCACAGATACGCAGTATTTT
.,TRBD1,TRBJ1-1,TRBV2,CASSEAGTGNTEAFF,TGTGCCAGCAGTGAGGCCGGGACAGGGAACACTGAAGCTTTCTTT
.,TRBD2,TRBJ2-7,TRBV7-9,CASSRASGYEQYF,TGTGCCAGCAGTCGTGCTAGCGGTTACGAGCAGTACTTC
.,.,TRBJ1-2,TRBV6-1,CASSVGRVSSFSNYGYTF,TGTGCCAGCAGTGTAGGCCGGGTCAGCTCGTTTTCTAACTATGGCTACACCTTC
.,.,TRBJ2-6,TRBV19,CASSTRQAGANVLTF,TGTGCCAGTAGTACCCGACAGGCTGGGGCCAACGTCCTGACTTTC